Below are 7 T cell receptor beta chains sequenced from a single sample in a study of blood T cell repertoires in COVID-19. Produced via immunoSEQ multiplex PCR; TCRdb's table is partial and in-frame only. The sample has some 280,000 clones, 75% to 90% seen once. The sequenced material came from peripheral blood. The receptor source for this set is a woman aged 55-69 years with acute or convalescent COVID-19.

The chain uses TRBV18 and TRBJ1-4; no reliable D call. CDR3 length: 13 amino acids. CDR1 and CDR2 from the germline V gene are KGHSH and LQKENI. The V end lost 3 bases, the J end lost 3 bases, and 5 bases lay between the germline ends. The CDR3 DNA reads TGTGCCAGCTCACCTTCTTCTAATGAAAAACTGTTTTTT. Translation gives CASSPSSNEKLFF.

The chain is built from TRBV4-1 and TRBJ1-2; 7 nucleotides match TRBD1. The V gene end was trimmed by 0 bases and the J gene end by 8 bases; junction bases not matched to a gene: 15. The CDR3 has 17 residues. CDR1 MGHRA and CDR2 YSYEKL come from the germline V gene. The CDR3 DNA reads TGCGCCAGCAGCCAAGAGGCAAGGGGGCGGTTTTCTAAGGGCTACACCTTC. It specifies CASSQEARGRFSKGYTF.

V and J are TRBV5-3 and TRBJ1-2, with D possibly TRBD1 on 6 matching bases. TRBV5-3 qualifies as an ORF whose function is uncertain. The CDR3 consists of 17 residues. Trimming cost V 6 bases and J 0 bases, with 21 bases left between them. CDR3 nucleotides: TGTGCCAGAACCGGCTTGGGGGCCACAGCCACTAACTATGGCTACACCTTC. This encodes CARTGLGATATNYGYTF.

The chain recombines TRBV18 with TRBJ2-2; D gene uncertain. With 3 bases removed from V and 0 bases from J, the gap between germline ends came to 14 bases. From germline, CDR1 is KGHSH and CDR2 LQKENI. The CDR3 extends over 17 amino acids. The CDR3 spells CASSPNQVGANTGELFF. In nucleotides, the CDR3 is TGTGCCAGCTCACCGAACCAGGTCGGCGCGAACACCGGGGAGCTGTTTTTT.

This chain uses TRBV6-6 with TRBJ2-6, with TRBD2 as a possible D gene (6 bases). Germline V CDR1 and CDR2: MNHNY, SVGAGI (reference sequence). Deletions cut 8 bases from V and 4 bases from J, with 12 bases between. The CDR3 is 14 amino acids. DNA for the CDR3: TGTGCCAGCGAGAGGGAGGCCGGGGCCAACGTCCTGACTTTC. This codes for CASEREAGANVLTF.

The chain's CDR3 is CASSLGGRAPETQYF. CDR3 coding DNA: TGTGCCAGCAGCTTAGGAGGGAGGGCCCCAGAGACCCAGTACTTC. V usage is TRBV13 and J usage is TRBJ2-5, with TRBD2 identical over 7 bases. This CDR3 contains 15 residues. The J segment lost 4 bases and the V segment lost 0 bases, leaving 5 bases of the junction unmatched. CDR1 is PRHDT and CDR2 is FYEKMQ in the germline V gene (reference sequence).

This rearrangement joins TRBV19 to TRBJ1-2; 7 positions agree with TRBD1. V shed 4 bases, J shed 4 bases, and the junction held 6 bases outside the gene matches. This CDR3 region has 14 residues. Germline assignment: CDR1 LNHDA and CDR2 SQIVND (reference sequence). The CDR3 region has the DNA TGTGCCAGTAGTACCGGGACAGAGGGCTATGGCTACACCTTC. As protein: CASSTGTEGYGYTF.